A single sample gave rise to the 16 T cell receptor beta chains below, sequenced in a study of blood T cell repertoires in COVID-19. Using immunoSEQ multiplex PCR, the repertoire was profiled, and TCRdb retains in-frame clones only, with some absent. The sample lists about 370,000 clones, around 89% occurring once. The sample was PBMCs or T cells enriched from blood (not recorded which). All receptors come from a man younger than 30 who had recovered from COVID-19.

Remarks on this clone: The sample contains more than one DNA sequence encoding this CDR3. The J gene is TRBJ2-5, the V gene TRBV2; D unclear. The CDR3 loop spans 11 amino acids. CDR1 and CDR2 from the germline V gene are SNHLY and FYNNEI. V lost 4 bases and J 4 bases, leaving 4 bases between the germline ends. The CDR3 DNA reads as TGTGCCAGCAGTGTCCGAGAGACCCAGTACTTC. Translating gives CASSVRETQYF. Together with reference TRBV2 and TRBJ2-5, the CDR3 gives the full variable domain: EPEVTQTPSHQVTQMGQEVILRCVPISNHLYFYWYRQILGQKVEFLVSFYNNEISEKSEIFDDQFSVERPDGSNFTLKIRSTKLEDSAMYFCASSVRETQYFGPGTRLLVL.

This clone was observed a single time. The V call is TRBV12-3 or TRBV12-4, the J call TRBJ2-1; 8 nucleotides agree with TRBD1. This CDR3 has 13 residues. J lost 6 bases, V lost 6 bases, and 4 bases had no gene match. The CDR3 DNA reads TGTGCCAGCAGCCCGACAGGGGTCAATGAGCAGTTCTTC. It yields the protein CASSPTGVNEQFF.

V usage is TRBV2 and J usage is TRBJ1-2; 7 bases are a match to TRBD1. The CDR3 has 14 amino acids. Germline values: CDR1 SNHLY, CDR2 FYNNEI. The V gene end was trimmed by 9 bases and the J gene end by 0 bases; junction bases not matched to a gene: 7. The CDR3 is CARDRDSSNYGYTF. CDR3 DNA sequence: TGTGCCAGGGACCGGGACAGCTCTAACTATGGCTACACCTTC.

Of note for this clone: This sample also contains other DNA sequences that code for the same CDR3. The chain joins TRBV28 to TRBJ2-7; a weak D match, TRBD2 (6 bases). The V end lost 2 bases, the J end lost 2 bases, and 7 bases lay between the germline ends. CDR1 and CDR2 from the germline V gene are MDHEN and SYDVKM. The CDR3 consists of 13 residues. CDR3 in DNA: TGTGCCAGCAGTTTAGGAGGGCCCTACGAGCAGTACTTC. Protein sequence: CASSLGGPYEQYF. The full variable domain, with the rest looked up from reference TRBV28 and TRBJ2-7, is DVKVTQSSRYLVKRTGEKVFLECVQDMDHENMFWYRQDPGLGLRLIYFSYDVKMKEKGDIPEGYSVSREKKERFSLILESASTNQTSMYLCASSLGGPYEQYFGPGTRLTVT.

The CDR3 sequence: CAISGQTSTDTQYF. DNA of the CDR3: TGTGCCATCTCAGGGCAGACCAGCACAGATACGCAGTATTTT. The chain combines TRBV10-3 with TRBJ2-3, with a weak D call TRBD1 (5 bases). The V and J ends lost 8 bases and 0 bases respectively, with 12 bases between them. This CDR3 region has 14 residues. The germline gives CDR1 ENHRY, CDR2 SYGVKD.

The chain links TRBV5-6 to TRBJ1-4; D is undetermined. This CDR3 contains 16 residues. Trimming took off 4 bases at V and 5 bases at J, with 18 bases between the two ends. Germline assignment: CDR1 SGHDT and CDR2 YYEEEE. CDR3 nucleotides: TGTGCCAGCAGCGGTACCGAGGCGGGCGTAAATGAAAAACTGTTTTTT. It codes for CASSGTEAGVNEKLFF.

The V call is TRBV19, the J call TRBJ1-2, with 7 bases lining up with TRBD1. CDR3 length equals 14 residues. With 7 bases clipped from V and 2 bases from J, the junction kept 7 bases outside the gene matches. Germline loops: CDR1 LNHDA, CDR2 SQIVND (reference sequence). The CDR3 loop is CASTRGQLNYGYTF. The CDR3 bases are TGTGCCAGTACCCGGGGACAGCTAAACTATGGCTACACCTTC.

The J gene is TRBJ2-2, the V gene TRBV7-8; the D is unclear. This CDR3 is 11 amino acids long. Trimming took off 3 bases at V and 8 bases at J, with 4 bases between the two ends. From germline, CDR1 is SGHVS and CDR2 FQNEAQ. The chain's CDR3 is CASSFPGELFF. Written as DNA, the CDR3 is TGTGCCAGCAGCTTCCCAGGGGAGCTGTTTTTT.

V and J are TRBV20-1 and TRBJ1-5; TRBD1 might be the D (5 bases). CDR1 and CDR2 from the germline V gene are DFQATT and SNEGSKA (reference sequence). Between the trimmed V and J ends, which lost 3 bases and 7 bases, there was a span of 13 bases. The CDR3 sequence is 13 residues long. DNA for the CDR3: TGCAGTGCTAGTGGGGGAGGGGTCCAGCCCCAGCATTTT. Amino acid sequence: CSASGGGVQPQHF.

The sample holds many counts of this clone. This chain links TRBV2 with TRBJ1-2, with D possibly TRBD1 on 6 matching bases. Germline assignment: CDR1 SNHLY and CDR2 FYNNEI. V was shortened by 5 bases and J by 4 bases, with 14 bases between the two germline ends. The CDR3 consists of 14 residues. This CDR3 reads CASSPPGTSYGYTF. DNA for the CDR3: TGTGCCAGCAGTCCCCCCGGGACATCCTATGGCTACACCTTC.

The chain uses TRBV7-9 and TRBJ1-2; D remains ambiguous. Germline V gene sequence: CDR1 SEHNR, CDR2 FQNEAQ (reference sequence). The CDR3 is made up of 13 amino acids. The V end was cut by 3 bases, the J end by 8 bases, with 13 bases between. DNA of the CDR3: TGTGCCAGCAGCTTTGCAGTAAAGTCCGGCTACACCTTC. This gives the protein CASSFAVKSGYTF.

The rearrangement joins TRBV27 to TRBJ1-1; D ambiguous. From germline, CDR1 is MNHEY and CDR2 SMNVEV (reference sequence). The CDR3 sequence is 14 residues long. V lost 5 bases to trimming and J lost 3 bases, with 13 bases between them. Written as DNA, the CDR3 is TGTGCCAGCAGTCGCGATCGTATAGACACTGAAGCTTTCTTT. Encoded protein: CASSRDRIDTEAFF.

This rearrangement joins TRBV5-6 to TRBJ1-2; the match to TRBD1 covers 9 bases. The germline V gene has CDR1 SGHDT and CDR2 YYEEEE. This CDR3 contains 16 residues. The trim removed 0 bases at V and 4 bases at J, leaving 7 bases unmatched. CDR3 sequence reads: CASSLDRGPRIYGYTF. CDR3 in DNA: TGTGCCAGCAGCTTGGACAGGGGGCCACGTATCTATGGCTACACCTTC.

The chain joins TRBV24-1 to TRBJ2-7, with TRBD2 as a possible D gene (6 bases). Germline lookup yields CDR1 KGHDR and CDR2 SFDVKD. V was clipped by 0 bases and J by 5 bases, with 22 bases between them. The CDR3 loop spans 18 amino acids. The CDR3 sequence: CATSDLHIGRFRGDEQYF. The CDR3 bases are TGTGCCACCAGTGATTTGCATATCGGGAGATTCCGGGGCGACGAGCAGTACTTC.

The chain joins TRBV3-1 (or the pseudogene TRBV3-2) to TRBJ1-4, with 8 bases identical to TRBD1. The CDR3 extends over 15 amino acids. The germline gives CDR1 LGHDT, CDR2 YNNKEL (reference sequence). With 4 bases clipped from V and 7 bases from J, the junction kept 8 bases outside the gene matches. CDR3 nucleotides: TGTGCCAGCAGCCTCTCGGACAGGGTCTCTGAAAAACTGTTTTTT. The encoded protein is CASSLSDRVSEKLFF.

The chain recombines TRBV5-8 with TRBJ1-2; D may be TRBD1 (5 bases). V was shortened by 2 bases and J by 4 bases, with 15 bases between the two germline ends. The CDR3 extends over 15 amino acids. Germline-derived CDR1 and CDR2 are SGHTS and YDEGEE. CDR3 coding DNA: TGTGCCAGCAGCTTATCAGGAGGGGAGACCTATGGCTACACCTTC. This translates into CASSLSGGETYGYTF. The variable domain in full, completed from reference TRBV5-8 and TRBJ1-2, reads EAGVTQSPTHLIKTRGQQATLRCSPISGHTSVYWYQQALGLGLQFLLWYDEGEERNRGNFPPRFSGRQFPNYSSELNVNALELEDSALYLCASSLSGGETYGYTFGSGTRLTVV.